The TCR beta chain described here comes from a study of cytomegalovirus exposure and HLA in healthy donors. CDR3 length: 12 amino acids. V lost 5 bases and J 5 bases, leaving 9 bases between the germline ends. Germline V CDR1 and CDR2: SGHTA, FQGNSA. This PCR relied on a set of 60 Vbeta primers and 13 Jbeta primers. Using immunoSEQ multiplex PCR, the repertoire was profiled, and TCRdb retains in-frame clones only, with some absent. The repertoire table contains 90,000 to 130,000 clones. Concerning this clone: Antigen specificity is unknown.

General study points: Analysis performed later found approximately 17,000 TCR beta sequences associated with HLA alleles at 0.05 false discovery rate.

The chain links TRBV7-2 to TRBJ1-1; no definite D call. Sequencing was done on a sample of PBMCs. The clonotype originates from a man between 25 and 39 years old in good health and CMV-seronegative. The chain's CDR3 is CASSRRGTEAFF. CDR3 nucleotides: TGTGCCAGCAGCCGTAGAGGGACTGAAGCTTTCTTT.